The rows below give T cell receptor beta chains drawn from one sample of a study of shared T cell receptors in the human thymus. Some clones are missing from TCRdb's copy, which holds only in-frame ones; the method was immunoSEQ multiplex PCR. The sample includes hundreds of thousands of clones, 95% of them seen just once. Sequencing input: thymocytes. The receptors were sampled from a human donor. CDR3s include the opening cysteine and the closing phenylalanine or tryptophan. The order of the fields is V gene, D gene, J gene, clone size, CDR3 DNA, CDR3 protein. The D gene is left open where the match is weak. Size values are once, few and many counts, or a class for expanded clones, and some rows have none.

>TRBV29-1|TRBD1|TRBJ2-6|-
TGCAGCGTTTCATTTAGCCGGGACAGGACCTCTGGGGCCAACGTCCTGACTTTC
CSVSFSRDRTSGANVLTF
>TRBV19|TRBD1|TRBJ1-1|-
TGTGCCAGTAGTCCTCGGGACAGCGTGGACACTGAAGCTTTCTTT
CASSPRDSVDTEAFF
>TRBV29-1|TRBD2|TRBJ2-1|-
TGCAGCGACCTCCGGACCAGCGGGAGTTCCTACAATGAGCAGTTCTTC
CSDLRTSGSSYNEQFF
>TRBV21-1|-|TRBJ1-5|-
TGTGCCAGCAGCCCCCGGGACAGGGGAGTAATAAGGAGCAATCAGCCCCAGCATTTT
CASSPRDRGVIRSNQPQHF
>TRBV14|-|TRBJ2-2|-
TGTGCCAGCAGCCAAGAACAGGAGGGCGGGGAGCTGTTTTTT
CASSQEQEGGELFF
>TRBV4-1|TRBD2|TRBJ2-1|-
TGCGCCAGCAGCCAAGATTCTAGCGGGGGGGGCTACAATGAGCAGTTCTTC
CASSQDSSGGGYNEQFF
>TRBV19|TRBD1|TRBJ2-7|-
TGTGCCAGTACCGGGACAGGGCCCTCCTACGAGCAGTACTTC
CASTGTGPSYEQYF
>TRBV11-2|-|TRBJ2-3|-
TGTGCCAGCAGCCCATCCTACCCTAGCACAGATACGCAGTATTTT
CASSPSYPSTDTQYF
>TRBV28|-|TRBJ2-7|-
TGTGCCAGCAGTTTACCTTCCCTCTCCTACGAGCAGTACTTC
CASSLPSLSYEQYF
>TRBV11-2|-|TRBJ1-5|-
TGTGCCAGCAGCTTAGTTTTCAACCGCCAGGGGAGTCAGCCCCAGCATTTT
CASSLVFNRQGSQPQHF
>TRBV5-1|-|TRBJ2-3|-
TGCGCCAGCAGCTTGGCCGTGGGTTTAAGCGGGTCTTCCGCAGATACGCAGTATTTT
CASSLAVGLSGSSADTQYF
>TRBV6-5|-|TRBJ2-7|-
TGTGCCAGCAGTTACTCTCCCGGGACCCTCTCCTACGAGCAGTACTTC
CASSYSPGTLSYEQYF
>TRBV14|TRBD2|TRBJ2-7|-
TGTGCCAGCAGCCAAGGTGCGGGAGACGAGCAGTACTTC
CASSQGAGDEQYF
>TRBV11-2|TRBD1|TRBJ1-2|-
TGTGCCAGCAGCCTGCGGGACAGGGCTTATGGCTACACCTTC
CASSLRDRAYGYTF
>TRBV27|-|TRBJ2-3|-
TGTGCCAGCAGTTTATATGCGGAAAGGGGGACCACAGATACGCAGTATTTT
CASSLYAERGTTDTQYF
>TRBV28|TRBD2|TRBJ2-5|-
TGTGCCAGCAACGCGGGACTAGCGAGGGGCGTGACCCAGTACTTC
CASNAGLARGVTQYF
>TRBV25-1|-|TRBJ2-7|-
TGTGCCAGCAGTGAATACCCCGGGCAGGGAGACTACGAGCAGTACTTC
CASSEYPGQGDYEQYF
>TRBV5-8|-|TRBJ1-3|once
TGTGCCAGCAGCTTGAAATCCGGTGGGCCTAACTCTGGAAACACCATATATTTT
CASSLKSGGPNSGNTIYF
>TRBV15|TRBD1|TRBJ1-2|-
TGTGCCACCAGCAGATGTACAGGGGGCTTTAAGGGTGGCTACACCTTC
CATSRCTGGFKGGYTF
>TRBV28|-|TRBJ2-3|-
TGTGCCAGCAGTTTCCCCAGGGGCCTACCAAGGGGGGCAGATACGCAGTATTTT
CASSFPRGLPRGADTQYF
>TRBV5-4|-|TRBJ2-5|-
TGTGCCAGCAGCTTGGGACTAGGAGGAATCGGAGAGACCCAGTACTTC
CASSLGLGGIGETQYF
>TRBV25-1|TRBD1|TRBJ2-7|-
TGTGCCAGCACCCCGGGACAGGGCTACGAGCAGTACTTC
CASTPGQGYEQYF
>TRBV28|TRBD1|TRBJ2-4|-
TGTGCCAGCAGTTGCTGGGGGACAGGGGCCAAAAACATTCAGTACTTC
CASSCWGTGAKNIQYF
>TRBV11-2|TRBD1|TRBJ2-7|-
TGTGCCAGCAGCGCCCGGGACAGTCCCTCCTACGAGCAGTACTTC
CASSARDSPSYEQYF
>TRBV7-9|TRBD2|TRBJ2-7|-
TGTGCCAGCAGCTGTGGACTAGCGGTCCTTTACGAGCAGTACTTC
CASSCGLAVLYEQYF
>TRBV27|TRBD1|TRBJ2-5|-
TGTGCCAGCAGTTTATTCGGACAGGGGGAAGAGACCCAGTACTTC
CASSLFGQGEETQYF
>TRBV28|TRBD2|TRBJ2-7|-
TGTGCCAGCAGTTTATCTCGGACTAGCGGGTTCCTTGAGCGTCCCTACGAGCAGTACTTC
CASSLSRTSGFLERPYEQYF
>TRBV19|-|TRBJ2-2|-
TGTGCCAGTAGCAGAAGACAGGTGATCCGGGAGCTGTTTTTT
CASSRRQVIRELFF
>TRBV7-2|TRBD2|TRBJ2-7|-
TGTGCCAGCAGCTTAGCGCACCTTGAGCGGGAGGTCTCCTACGAGCAGTACTTC
CASSLAHLEREVSYEQYF
>TRBV14|-|TRBJ2-3|-
TGTGCCAGCAGCCGTACCAATGGCAGGGCAGATACGCAGTATTTT
CASSRTNGRADTQYF
>TRBV7-8|TRBD2|TRBJ2-3|-
TGTGCAGCGGGAGGGGTTGAGGATACGCAGTATTTT
CAAGGVEDTQYF
>TRBV28|-|TRBJ1-5|-
TGTGCCAGCAGCCCCCCCCGGACACCTAGGAATCAGCCCCAGCATTTT
CASSPPRTPRNQPQHF
>TRBV27|-|TRBJ2-3|-
TGTGCCAGCAGTTTAAACGGACTACCAGATACGCAGTATTTT
CASSLNGLPDTQYF
>TRBV11-3|TRBD2|TRBJ2-7|-
TGTGCCAGCAGCTTAGCAGCGGGAATCCACGAGCAGTACTTC
CASSLAAGIHEQYF
>TRBV18|TRBD2|TRBJ2-1|-
TGTGCCAGCCCACCGGCCCACTGGGGACTAAGGAGCCCTAGGAGCTCCTACAATGAGCAGTTCTTC
CASPPAHWGLRSPRSSYNEQFF
>TRBV4-2|-|TRBJ1-1|once
TGTGCCAGCAGCCAAGATTTACTGCGGGGGAACACTGAAGCTTTCTTT
CASSQDLLRGNTEAFF
>TRBV6-1|-|TRBJ2-2|-
TGTGCCAGCAGTGACGCTTACCGAAGGGGCACCGGGGAGCTGTTTTTT
CASSDAYRRGTGELFF
>TRBV5-8|-|TRBJ2-7|-
TGTGCCAGCAGCAGAGGCCGGGTGAGCTCCTACGAGCAGTACTTC
CASSRGRVSSYEQYF
>TRBV5-1|TRBD2|TRBJ2-3|-
TGCGCCAGCAGCTCCGGGACTAGCGGGAATGTCGGCACAGATACGCAGTATTTT
CASSSGTSGNVGTDTQYF
>TRBV27|-|TRBJ2-5|-
TGTGCCAGCAGTTGGAGGGGTGGGGAAAAGGAGACCCAGTACTTC
CASSWRGGEKETQYF
>TRBV4-1|TRBD2|TRBJ2-2|-
TGCGCCATTAGCCGGGAGGGGGTTACCGGGGAGCTGTTTTTT
CAISREGVTGELFF
>TRBV9|-|TRBJ2-1|-
TGTGCCAGCAATCCACTGGGAGCTAATGAGCAGTTCTTC
CASNPLGANEQFF
>TRBV19|-|TRBJ1-2|-
TGTGCCAGTAGTGTGTCGGATACGCGCCCCGGGCGAGGCTACACCTTC
CASSVSDTRPGRGYTF
>TRBV14|-|TRBJ2-1|once
TGTGCCAGCAGCCGCCCGGCCGGGGCCCCCATGTGGGATGAGCAGTTCTTC
CASSRPAGAPMWDEQFF
>TRBV6-5|-|TRBJ2-5|once
TGTGCCAGCAGCTACCCGCCAGTAGCAGGGCAAGAGACCCAGTACTTC
CASSYPPVAGQETQYF
>TRBV10-3|-|TRBJ2-5|-
TGTGCCATCAAGGCGGAATTCCAAGAGACCCAGTACTTC
CAIKAEFQETQYF
>TRBV7-9|-|TRBJ2-5|-
TGTGCCAGCAGCTCACGCCAGGGGGAGGGCCTGAGGGAGACCCAGTACTTC
CASSSRQGEGLRETQYF
>TRBV30|-|TRBJ2-7|-
TGTGCCTGGAGTGTATATCGGCTTCAGCACGAGCAGTACTTC
CAWSVYRLQHEQYF
>TRBV6-6|-|TRBJ1-4|-
TGTGCCAGCAAACAGGAAAATGAAAAACTGTTTTTT
CASKQENEKLFF
>TRBV9|-|TRBJ2-7|-
TGTGCCAGCAGTGATAACGGGGCCCATCATAGGAGCGAGCAGTACTTC
CASSDNGAHHRSEQYF
>TRBV7-9|-|TRBJ2-1|-
TGTGCCAGCAGCTTACCGACACCGTTCCCTCGGTACAATGAGCAGTTCTTC
CASSLPTPFPRYNEQFF
>TRBV4-3|TRBD2|TRBJ2-1|-
TGCGCCAGCAGCCAAGATCGGAAGCGGGAGTTGAGTGAGCAGTTCTTC
CASSQDRKRELSEQFF
>TRBV18|TRBD1|TRBJ1-2|-
TGTGCCAGCTCAGCTGGGACAGGGGGCCGCATTAACTATGGCTACACCTTC
CASSAGTGGRINYGYTF
>TRBV5-1|TRBD2|TRBJ2-1|-
TGCGCCAGCAGCCAAAAGGTAGCGGGAGGGTACAATGAGCAGTTCTTC
CASSQKVAGGYNEQFF
>TRBV7-9|TRBD1|TRBJ2-7|-
TGTGCCAGCAGCTTATGGGACAGTTGGGAGCAGTACTTC
CASSLWDSWEQYF
>TRBV27|-|TRBJ2-1|-
TGTGCCAGCAGCCCCGGGACTCCCTTCGATGAGCAGTTCTTC
CASSPGTPFDEQFF
>TRBV13|TRBD1|TRBJ2-7|-
TGTGCCAGCAGCCATACGGGACAGGGGGCATACGAGCAGTACTTC
CASSHTGQGAYEQYF
>TRBV10-3|-|TRBJ2-1|-
TGTGCCATCAGTCCTCCTCACAGGAGGGCAAACAATGAGCAGTTCTTC
CAISPPHRRANNEQFF
>TRBV7-2|TRBD2|TRBJ2-7|-
TGTGCCAGCAGCTTAGGTAGCGGGAGCTACGAGCAGTACTTC
CASSLGSGSYEQYF